Reported below is one T cell receptor beta chain. Its matching antigen is unknown. The germline V gene has CDR1 MNHNS and CDR2 SASEGT. This CDR3 comprises 15 residues. Trimming took 11 bases from V and 0 from J, leaving 17 bases between them. The sample comes from a study of memory B cells and T cells in multiple sclerosis. The study, taken as a whole, reports: Clone-set sizes differed between compartments, so shared clonotype counts needed normalization.

The repertoire was sequenced with immunoSEQ multiplex PCR; TCRdb's copy has only in-frame clones and lacks some. This table holds roughly 14,000 clones, about 70% found once. The chain is built from TRBV6-1 and TRBJ2-1, with a possible D match to TRBD2 (5 bases). The sequencing input was memory (CD45RO+) CD4+ T cells from blood. The receptor comes from a human donor with multiple sclerosis. The CDR3 nucleotides read TGTGCCGCCCAACCCGGCGGGTACTCCTACAATGAGCAGTTCTTC. This encodes CAAQPGGYSYNEQFF.